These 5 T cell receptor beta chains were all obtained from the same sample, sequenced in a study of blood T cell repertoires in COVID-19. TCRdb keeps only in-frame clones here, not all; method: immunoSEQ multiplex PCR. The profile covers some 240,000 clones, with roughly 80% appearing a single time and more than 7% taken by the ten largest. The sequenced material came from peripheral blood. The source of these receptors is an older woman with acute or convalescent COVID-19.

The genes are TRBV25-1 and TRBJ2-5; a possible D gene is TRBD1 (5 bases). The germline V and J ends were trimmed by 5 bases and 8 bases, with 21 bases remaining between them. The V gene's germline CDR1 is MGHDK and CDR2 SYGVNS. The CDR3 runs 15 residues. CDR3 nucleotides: TGTGCCAGCAGTCCCCAAGGGGCAGGTTTGAGTACCCAGTACTTC. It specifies CASSPQGAGLSTQYF.

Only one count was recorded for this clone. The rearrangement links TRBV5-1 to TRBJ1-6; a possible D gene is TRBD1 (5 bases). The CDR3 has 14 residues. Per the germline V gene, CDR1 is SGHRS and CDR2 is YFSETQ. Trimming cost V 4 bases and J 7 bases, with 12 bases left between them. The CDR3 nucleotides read TGCGCCAGCAGCCCGGACACAGAGAATTCACCCCTCCACTTT. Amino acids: CASSPDTENSPLHF.

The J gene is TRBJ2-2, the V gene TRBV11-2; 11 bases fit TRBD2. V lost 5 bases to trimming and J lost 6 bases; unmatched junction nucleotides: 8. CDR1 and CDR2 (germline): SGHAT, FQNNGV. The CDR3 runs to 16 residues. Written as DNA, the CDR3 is TGTGCCAGCAGCCGTAGCGGGGGGGCCATTGCCGGGGAGCTGTTTTTT. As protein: CASSRSGGAIAGELFF. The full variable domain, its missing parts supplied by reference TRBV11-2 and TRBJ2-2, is EAGVAQSPRYKIIEKRQSVAFWCNPISGHATLYWYQQILGQGPKLLIQFQNNGVVDDSQLPKDRFSAERLKGVDSTLKIQPAKLEDSAVYLCASSRSGGAIAGELFFGEGSRLTVL.

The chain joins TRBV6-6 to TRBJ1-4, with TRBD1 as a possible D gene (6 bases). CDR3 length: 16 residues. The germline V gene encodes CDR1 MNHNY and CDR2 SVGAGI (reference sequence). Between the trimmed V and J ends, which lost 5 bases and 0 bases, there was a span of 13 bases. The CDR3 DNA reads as TGTGCCAGCAGTCCTTCCCGGACAGCAACTAATGAAAAACTGTTTTTT. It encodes CASSPSRTATNEKLFF.

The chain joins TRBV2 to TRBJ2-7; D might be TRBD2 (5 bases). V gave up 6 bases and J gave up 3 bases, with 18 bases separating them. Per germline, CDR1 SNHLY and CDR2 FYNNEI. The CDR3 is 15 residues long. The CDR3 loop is CASSPSRRVNYEQYF. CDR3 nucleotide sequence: TGTGCCAGCAGCCCATCCCGGCGGGTCAACTACGAGCAGTACTTC. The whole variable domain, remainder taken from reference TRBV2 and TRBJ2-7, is EPEVTQTPSHQVTQMGQEVILRCVPISNHLYFYWYRQILGQKVEFLVSFYNNEISEKSEIFDDQFSVERPDGSNFTLKIRSTKLEDSAMYFCASSPSRRVNYEQYFGPGTRLTVT.